The T cell receptor (beta chain) under discussion was sequenced for a study of CXCR3-negative and CXCR3-positive naive CD8 T cells. With around 290,000 cells each, the CD8+ T cell subsets were individually sorted in triplicate. Study results and limitations: The study found that naive CXCR3-negative and CXCR3-positive cells shared TRBV-TRBJ usage, while memory cells differed. Relative to memory CD8+ cells, whose diversity was much lower, both naive subsets had comparably high diversity.

TRB cDNA libraries were made by UMI-labeled 5' RACE. TCRdb re-called the 5' RACE reads, yielding one record per CDR3 amino acid sequence without DNA. Its listing shows 30,000 to 40,000 distinct CDR3 sequences. The CDR3 spans 14 residues. Germline CDR1 is SQVTM and CDR2 is ANQGSEA. For this clonotype: Its target is unknown.

The chain is built from TRBV29-1 and TRBJ2-7; TCRdb indicates TRBD1, and absent DNA this call remains unverified. This sequence originates from a human donor in good health. Some clones in this sample may be carry-over from other donors' samples. Sequencing was carried out using memory CD8+ T cells from blood. The CDR3 protein is CSVDLGTATYEQYF.